This T cell receptor (beta chain) was sequenced during a study of spatial heterogeneity in lung cancer. Study overall: Among detected sequences, beta-chain ones consistently exceeded alpha-chain ones in number. Strong correlation was found between tumor-region TCR transcript counts and a T cell module score from matched bulk RNA-seq. General study findings and limits: The study found that expanded intratumoral alpha and beta TCR counts tracked tumor mutation counts.

This CDR3 region has 15 residues. CDR1 and CDR2 (germline): MGHRA, YSYEKL. Trimming pared 0 bases from V and 10 bases from J, leaving 15 bases between. The time point denotes: sample taken at primary tumor resection. Unsorted whole RNA from tumor, nontumor lung or frozen PBMC underwent sequencing. Every TCR cDNA molecule bore a unique molecular identifier. From the 5' RACE reads, TCRdb called clonotypes with MiXCR, one entry per CDR3 protein. The table records around 8,800 distinct CDR3 sequences, about 5% of them present only once. This clonotype was seen ten or more times. Its target is unknown. The V and J genes are TRBV4-1 and TRBJ1-4, with a tentative D call TRBD1 (5 bases). Sequencing used lung tumor tissue, obtained at surgery. The receptor was derived from a female donor with early-stage non-small cell lung cancer. CDR3 sequence: CASSQDWDASGKLFF. Written as DNA, the CDR3 is TGCGCCAGCAGCCAAGATTGGGACGCCTCTGGAAAACTGTTTTTT.